These 2 T cell receptor beta chains originate from one sample sequenced in a study of T cell clonotyping in hematopoietic cell transplantation. Repertoires were generated with immunoSEQ multiplex PCR, while TCRdb's copy carries only in-frame clones and drops some. The sample comprises about 5,700 clones, 77% of which are singletons, and 27% rests with the top ten. Sequencing was performed on PBMCs, taken 100 days after allogeneic stem cell transplant. Every receptor here comes from a male patient aged 50 or older who had an allogeneic stem cell transplant from an unrelated donor, so the T cells may come from the graft donor. Some clones in this sample may be carry-over from other donors' samples.

In this sample, this clone turned up once. The V and J genes are TRBV30 and TRBJ1-2, with 8 positions matching TRBD1. Germline-derived CDR1 and CDR2 are GTSNPN and SVGIG (reference sequence). This CDR3 spans 13 amino acids. Trimming cost V 2 bases and J 7 bases; bases outside gene matches: 6. Here the CDR3 DNA reads TGTGCCTGGAGTAAGACAGGGGCCGGTGGCTACACCTTC. Translated: CAWSKTGAGGYTF.

V and J are TRBV6-7 and TRBJ2-7; 12 bases fit TRBD2. TRBV6-7 is an open reading frame whose function is uncertain. This CDR3 contains 14 residues. Unmatched junction bases numbered 8, after V lost 7 bases and J lost 7 bases. The CDR3 region has the DNA TGTGCCAGCATCAAGACTAGCGGGAGAGGGGAGCAGTACTTC. Residues: CASIKTSGRGEQYF.